Below are 32 T cell receptor beta chains sequenced from a single sample in a study of T cell responses to AZD1222 COVID-19 vaccine. The repertoire was sequenced with immunoSEQ multiplex PCR; TCRdb's copy has only in-frame clones and lacks some. The sample shows some 200,000 clones, 88% of them seen only once. Sequencing was performed on peripheral blood, taken 28 days after the second AZD1222 dose. The receptors come from an adult who received the AZD1222 COVID-19 vaccine.

The chain carries TRBV25-1 and TRBJ2-2; TRBD2 matches at 12 bases. The CDR3 spans 16 residues. V shed 4 bases, J shed 3 bases, and the junction held 3 bases outside the gene matches. The germline gives CDR1 MGHDK, CDR2 SYGVNS. The DNA of the CDR3 is TGTGCCAGCAGTGCACGACTAGCGGGGGACACCGGGGAGCTGTTTTTT. This translates into CASSARLAGDTGELFF.

The CDR3 here is CASRPSLRDEQYF. CDR3 nucleotide sequence: TGTGCCAGCAGACCCTCTCTCAGGGACGAGCAGTACTTC. This sequence joins TRBV6-5 and TRBJ2-7; maybe TRBD1 (5 bases). The CDR3 sequence is 13 residues long. V lost 6 bases, J lost 5 bases, and 14 bases lay in between. Germline CDR1 MNHEY, CDR2 SVGAGI.

The genes are TRBV30 and TRBJ2-7; D is possibly TRBD2 (5 bases). Trimming took 0 bases from V and 5 from J, leaving 11 bases between them. CDR1 is GTSNPN and CDR2 is SVGIG in the germline V gene (reference sequence). The CDR3 is made up of 13 amino acids. The CDR3 nucleotides are TGTGCCTGGAGTGTAGAGCGGCCGAACGAGCAGTACTTC. Its protein is CAWSVERPNEQYF.

This clone was counted a few times. The chain links TRBV27 to TRBJ1-5, with D uncertain. The ends were cut back, 5 bases at V and 2 bases at J, with 16 bases in the middle. This CDR3 has 16 residues. CDR1 and CDR2 (germline): MNHEY, SMNVEV (reference sequence). The CDR3 is CASSPLLVEGNQPQHF. CDR3 nucleotide sequence: TGTGCCAGCAGTCCTCTGCTGGTAGAGGGCAATCAGCCCCAGCATTTT.

The chain recombines TRBV7-3 with TRBJ2-5; D is tentatively TRBD1 or TRBD2 (5 bases each). The V gene's germline CDR1 is SGHTA and CDR2 FQGTGA. V gave up 5 bases and J gave up 5 bases, with 12 bases separating them. The length of the CDR3 is 13 residues. In DNA, the CDR3 is TGTGCCAGCAGCCGGGACCCTCTCGAGACCCAGTACTTC. Its protein product is CASSRDPLETQYF.

This chain uses TRBV6-6 with TRBJ2-6, with TRBD1 matching 7 bases. V gave up 2 bases and J gave up 2 bases; unmatched junction bases: 3. The CDR3 runs to 16 residues. CDR1 MNHNY and CDR2 SVGAGI come from the germline V gene (reference sequence). The CDR3: CASSYEGATGANVLTF. Written as DNA, the CDR3 is TGTGCCAGCAGTTACGAGGGGGCTACTGGGGCCAACGTCCTGACTTTC.

The chain joins TRBV24-1 to TRBJ1-2, with D perhaps TRBD1 (6 bases). Germline V gives CDR1 KGHDR, CDR2 SFDVKD. V gave up 4 bases and J gave up 6 bases, with 17 bases separating them. The CDR3 consists of 15 residues. The CDR3 sequence: CATSDPRTYRDGYTF. The CDR3 DNA reads as TGTGCCACCAGTGACCCCCGGACTTACAGGGATGGCTACACCTTC.

This sequence joins TRBV9 and TRBJ1-1, with a weak D call TRBD1 (5 bases). CDR1 SGDLS and CDR2 YYNGEE come from the germline V gene. The CDR3 spans 12 residues. Trimming shortened V by 6 bases and J by 6 bases, and 12 bases separated the two germline ends. The DNA for the CDR3 is TGTGCCAGCACCGACGGGGACCCTGAAGCTTTCTTT. It codes for CASTDGDPEAFF.

This clone was recorded only once. The rearrangement joins TRBV5-1 to TRBJ2-2; D is unclear. Germline values: CDR1 SGHRS, CDR2 YFSETQ. The CDR3 has 13 amino acids. The V and J ends lost 2 bases and 4 bases respectively, with 6 bases between them. In DNA form, the CDR3 reads TGCGCCAGCAGCTTTCAGGCCACCGGGGAGCTGTTTTTT. It translates to CASSFQATGELFF.

This rearrangement joins TRBV11-2 to TRBJ2-2, with 9 bases identical to TRBD2. Trimming at V came to 5 bases and at J to 6 bases, leaving 13 bases not matched to a gene. Germline V lookup: CDR1 SGHAT, CDR2 FQNNGV. The CDR3 totals 17 residues. The DNA of the CDR3 is TGTGCCAGCAGCCCCCTTGCATCTAGCGGGACCGCCGGGGAGCTGTTTTTT. Translated: CASSPLASSGTAGELFF.

V and J are TRBV19 and TRBJ2-7; no clear D gene. The ends were cut back, 0 bases at V and 2 bases at J, with 5 bases in the middle. The germline gives CDR1 LNHDA, CDR2 SQIVND (reference sequence). The CDR3 runs 13 residues. CDR3 nucleotide sequence: TGTGCCAGTAGTATAGAGACAACCTACGAGCAGTACTTC. Protein sequence: CASSIETTYEQYF.

This chain links TRBV9 with TRBJ1-1; TRBD1 is a possible D gene (5 bases). CDR3 length: 15 residues. Trimming removed 0 bases from V and 5 bases from J, with 14 bases in between. Germline lookup yields CDR1 SGDLS and CDR2 YYNGEE. The CDR3 nucleotides read TGTGCCAGCAGCGTAGGTGGGGCCCAGGGTACTGAAGCTTTCTTT. Its translation: CASSVGGAQGTEAFF.

The chain links TRBV4-3 to TRBJ2-2; possibly TRBD2 for D (6 bases). CDR3 size: 14 residues. Germline V gene sequence: CDR1 LGHNA, CDR2 YSLEER. Trimming cost V 1 base and J 3 bases, with 6 bases left between them. CDR3 coding DNA: TGCGCCAGCAGCCAAGGACTAGACACCGGGGAGCTGTTTTTT. This codes for CASSQGLDTGELFF.

The chain has TRBV24-1 and TRBJ2-3, with 10 bases aligning to TRBD2. Germline V lookup: CDR1 KGHDR, CDR2 SFDVKD. The length of the CDR3 is 16 residues. Unmatched junction bases numbered 2, after V lost 3 bases and J lost 0 bases. DNA of the CDR3: TGTGCCACCAGTGATCCTAGCGGGAGCAGCACAGATACGCAGTATTTT. Translating it yields CATSDPSGSSTDTQYF.

This rearrangement joins TRBV4-3 to TRBJ2-2, with D tentatively TRBD1 or TRBD2 (6 bases each). CDR1 is LGHNA, CDR2 YSLEER, per germline. Deletions cut 1 base from V and 5 bases from J, with 23 bases between. The CDR3 has 19 residues. CDR3 protein: CASSQVGVLGGAGTGELFF. The CDR3 nucleotides read TGCGCCAGCAGCCAAGTTGGGGTGTTGGGGGGCGCCGGTACCGGGGAGCTGTTTTTT.

V usage is TRBV6-2 or TRBV6-3 and J usage is TRBJ2-7, with no clear D. The germline V and J ends were trimmed by 6 bases and 2 bases, with 23 bases remaining between them. Germline V gene data show CDR1 as MNHEY and CDR2 as SVGEGT. The CDR3 totals 17 residues. The CDR3 here is CASSRTLTRSSPYEQYF. The CDR3 DNA is TGTGCCAGCAGCCGGACCCTAACCCGCTCATCTCCCTACGAGCAGTACTTC.

The chain recombines TRBV11-2 with TRBJ1-1; D remains unclear. V was clipped by 5 bases and J by 3 bases, with 22 bases between them. CDR3 length: 17 amino acids. From germline, CDR1 is SGHAT and CDR2 FQNNGV. The CDR3 spells CASSPYRRGRRDTEAFF. CDR3 DNA sequence: TGTGCCAGCAGCCCTTACCGGCGGGGTAGAAGGGACACTGAAGCTTTCTTT.

A word on this clone: Other DNA sequences in this sample translate to the same CDR3. The V gene is TRBV6-2 or TRBV6-3, the J gene TRBJ1-2; the match to TRBD1 covers 7 bases. The CDR3 loop spans 15 amino acids. Germline V gives CDR1 MNHEY, CDR2 SVGEGT. After removal of 0 bases from V and 4 bases from J, the junction contained 5 bases not matched to a gene. In DNA form, the CDR3 reads TGTGCCAGCAGTTACTCGGCCGGGACAGTCTATGGCTACACCTTC. It yields the protein CASSYSAGTVYGYTF.

The chain joins TRBV2 to TRBJ2-1; possible D gene TRBD1, 6 bases. Trimming stripped 11 bases from V and 5 bases from J, with 22 bases between. Germline-derived CDR1 and CDR2 are SNHLY and FYNNEI. The CDR3 sequence is 15 residues long. The CDR3 protein is CASARPYRENNEQFF. The CDR3 bases are TGTGCCTCGGCTAGACCCTACAGGGAGAACAATGAGCAGTTCTTC.

The chain couples TRBV5-4 to TRBJ2-1; no definite D call. CDR1 is SGHNT and CDR2 is YYREEE in the germline V gene (reference sequence). V was trimmed by 1 base and J by 6 bases, leaving 8 bases between them. This CDR3 region has 13 residues. CDR3 bases: TGTGCCAGCAGCTTGTCTTTTGCCAATGAGCAGTTCTTC. Its translation: CASSLSFANEQFF.

This rearrangement joins TRBV28 to TRBJ1-5, with TRBD1 matching 12 bases. Germline CDR1 and CDR2: MDHEN and SYDVKM. V lost 3 bases, J lost 1 base, and 7 bases stayed unmatched. CDR3 length: 18 residues. The CDR3 sequence is CASSFLGQGAASNQPQHF. CDR3 bases: TGTGCCAGCAGTTTTTTGGGACAGGGGGCGGCGAGCAATCAGCCCCAGCATTTT.

This clone has a single count. J is TRBJ2-1 and V is TRBV10-3, with 7 positions matching TRBD2. Germline CDR1 ENHRY, CDR2 SYGVKD. The CDR3 consists of 14 residues. Germline trimming cut 8 bases from V and 8 bases from J; bases unmatched to any gene: 12. The CDR3 protein is CAIGLVNLGDEQFF. Written as DNA, the CDR3 is TGTGCCATCGGACTAGTGAATCTCGGGGATGAGCAGTTCTTC.

The chain employs TRBV5-5 and TRBJ2-5; 11 nucleotides match TRBD1. CDR1 and CDR2 from the germline V gene are SGHKS and YYEKEE (reference sequence). The CDR3 totals 14 residues. The V segment lost 4 bases and the J segment 7 bases; nucleotides outside the gene matches: 6. The CDR3 loop is CASSPGQGAGTQYF. The CDR3 nucleotides are TGTGCCAGCAGCCCAGGACAGGGGGCCGGGACCCAGTACTTC.

The chain carries TRBV7-8 and TRBJ1-1; D unclear. Trimming removed 5 bases at V and 1 base at J, with 5 bases between. Per the germline V gene, CDR1 is SGHVS and CDR2 is FQNEAQ. This CDR3 contains 12 residues. The CDR3 region is CASSHRNTEAFF. The CDR3 DNA reads TGTGCCAGCAGCCACAGGAACACTGAAGCTTTCTTT.

The chain employs TRBV28 and TRBJ2-3; either TRBD1 or TRBD2 may supply D (5 bases each). Germline V gene data show CDR1 as MDHEN and CDR2 as SYDVKM. V lost 3 bases and J 5 bases, leaving 15 bases between the germline ends. This CDR3 comprises 15 residues. The CDR3: CASSLLLGVGDTQYF. The CDR3 DNA reads as TGTGCCAGCAGTTTGCTCTTGGGGGTTGGAGATACGCAGTATTTT. Variable domain in full (rest from reference TRBV28 and TRBJ2-3): DVKVTQSSRYLVKRTGEKVFLECVQDMDHENMFWYRQDPGLGLRLIYFSYDVKMKEKGDIPEGYSVSREKKERFSLILESASTNQTSMYLCASSLLLGVGDTQYFGPGTRLTVL.

The chain links TRBV7-8 to TRBJ1-1, with D hard to call. This CDR3 is 11 amino acids long. Deletions cut 5 bases from V and 7 bases from J, with 8 bases between. Germline loops: CDR1 SGHVS, CDR2 FQNEAQ. The CDR3 sequence: CASSPFSEAFF. CDR3 DNA sequence: TGTGCCAGCAGCCCCTTTAGTGAAGCTTTCTTT.

The chain combines TRBV24-1 with TRBJ2-5; TRBD1 matches 8 bases. CDR3 size: 14 residues. The germline V gene encodes CDR1 KGHDR and CDR2 SFDVKD. Trimming removed 4 bases from V and 5 bases from J; junction bases left unmatched: 5. This chain's CDR3 is CATSEAGGAETQYF. The DNA for the CDR3 is TGTGCCACCAGTGAAGCAGGGGGCGCGGAGACCCAGTACTTC.

This clone has only one observation. The chain has TRBV7-2 and TRBJ2-1; the match to TRBD1 covers 7 bases. V shed 5 bases, J shed 0 bases, and the junction held 7 bases outside the gene matches. CDR1 is SGHTA and CDR2 is FQGNSA in the germline V gene. This CDR3 has 16 amino acids. The CDR3 spells CASSLGRDSSYNEQFF. In nucleotides, the CDR3 is TGTGCCAGCAGCCTGGGCCGGGACAGCTCCTACAATGAGCAGTTCTTC.

V is TRBV27 and J is TRBJ2-2; weak D call: TRBD2 (6 bases). This CDR3 region has 15 residues. Germline CDR1 and CDR2: MNHEY and SMNVEV (reference sequence). Trimming took off 6 bases at V and 2 bases at J, with 13 bases between the two ends. In nucleotides, the CDR3 is TGTGCCAGCAGGAACCTGGGACTTAACACCGGGGAGCTGTTTTTT. Translation: CASRNLGLNTGELFF.

This sequence joins TRBV14 and TRBJ2-2; the D gene could be TRBD1 or TRBD2 (5 bases each). From germline, CDR1 is SGHDN and CDR2 FVKESK. The CDR3 is 17 amino acids. Trimming took off 3 bases at V and 4 bases at J, with 18 bases between the two ends. This chain's CDR3 is CASSHPPGPRGTGELFF. In DNA form, the CDR3 reads TGTGCCAGCAGCCACCCGCCGGGACCCCGGGGCACCGGGGAGCTGTTTTTT.

The chain is built from TRBV27 and TRBJ1-5; D remains unclear. Per germline, CDR1 MNHEY and CDR2 SMNVEV (reference sequence). The CDR3 consists of 13 residues. V was clipped by 3 bases and J by 4 bases, with 7 bases between them. CDR3 coding DNA: TGTGCCAGCAGTTTCACCGATAATCAGCCCCAGCATTTT. Translated: CASSFTDNQPQHF.

The chain employs TRBV9 and TRBJ2-3; 8 bases are a match to TRBD2. This CDR3 has 15 residues. Germline CDR1 SGDLS, CDR2 YYNGEE. The trim removed 1 base at V and 0 bases at J, leaving 1 base unmatched. In nucleotides, the CDR3 is TGTGCCAGCAGCGTAAAGCGGGGGAGCACAGATACGCAGTATTTT. The encoded protein is CASSVKRGSTDTQYF.